This TCR beta chain originates from a study of tumor-infiltrating lymphocytes in primary liver carcinoma. The overall study: Every sample contained roughly 3.5 to 8 million productive TCRbeta reads, and these numbers were similar from one tissue type to another. General study results and limits: Overlap between tumor regions exceeded overlap of tumor with adjacent tissue or blood.

CDR1 SGHAT and CDR2 FQNNGV come from the germline V gene. The CDR3 extends over 15 amino acids. cDNA specific to TCR beta was made from 500 to 650 ng of total RNA, with a constant-region primer employed for priming. Slightly modified ARM-PCR with three nested multiplex PCR rounds yielded TCR beta libraries. The study ran its first two PCR rounds for roughly 11 cycles each, using TRBV1-TRBV30 forward primers and a C-beta reverse primer. MiXCR was run by TCRdb on the multiplex PCR reads, yielding one entry per CDR3 protein. Here the sample spans about 120,000 distinct CDR3 sequences, around 70% being singletons. From about 19-30 mg of unsorted bulk tissue, DNA and RNA were co-extracted together. Regarding this clonotype: The antigen remains unidentified.

The sequencing input was tumor-adjacent normal liver tissue. This chain uses TRBV11-2 with TRBJ2-1, with D maybe TRBD2 (6 bases). The receptor was derived from a woman aged 60 to 75 with primary liver carcinoma and hepatitis B virus infection. The CDR3 coding sequence is TGTGTCATCAGCTTAGCTGCGGGATTTAACGATGAGCAGTTCTTC. The encoded protein is CVISLAAGFNDEQFF.